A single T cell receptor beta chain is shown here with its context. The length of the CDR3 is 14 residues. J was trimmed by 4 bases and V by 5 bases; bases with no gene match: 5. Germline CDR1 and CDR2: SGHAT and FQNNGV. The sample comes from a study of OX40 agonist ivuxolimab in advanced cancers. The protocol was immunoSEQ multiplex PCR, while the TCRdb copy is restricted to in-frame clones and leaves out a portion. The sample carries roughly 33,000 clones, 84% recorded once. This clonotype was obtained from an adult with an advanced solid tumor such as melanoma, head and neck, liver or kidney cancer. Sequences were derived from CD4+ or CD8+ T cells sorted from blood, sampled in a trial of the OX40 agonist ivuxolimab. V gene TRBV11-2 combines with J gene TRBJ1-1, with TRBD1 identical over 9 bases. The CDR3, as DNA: TGTGCCAGCAGCCCCCTGACAGGGGGCACTGAAGCTTTCTTT. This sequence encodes CASSPLTGGTEAFF.